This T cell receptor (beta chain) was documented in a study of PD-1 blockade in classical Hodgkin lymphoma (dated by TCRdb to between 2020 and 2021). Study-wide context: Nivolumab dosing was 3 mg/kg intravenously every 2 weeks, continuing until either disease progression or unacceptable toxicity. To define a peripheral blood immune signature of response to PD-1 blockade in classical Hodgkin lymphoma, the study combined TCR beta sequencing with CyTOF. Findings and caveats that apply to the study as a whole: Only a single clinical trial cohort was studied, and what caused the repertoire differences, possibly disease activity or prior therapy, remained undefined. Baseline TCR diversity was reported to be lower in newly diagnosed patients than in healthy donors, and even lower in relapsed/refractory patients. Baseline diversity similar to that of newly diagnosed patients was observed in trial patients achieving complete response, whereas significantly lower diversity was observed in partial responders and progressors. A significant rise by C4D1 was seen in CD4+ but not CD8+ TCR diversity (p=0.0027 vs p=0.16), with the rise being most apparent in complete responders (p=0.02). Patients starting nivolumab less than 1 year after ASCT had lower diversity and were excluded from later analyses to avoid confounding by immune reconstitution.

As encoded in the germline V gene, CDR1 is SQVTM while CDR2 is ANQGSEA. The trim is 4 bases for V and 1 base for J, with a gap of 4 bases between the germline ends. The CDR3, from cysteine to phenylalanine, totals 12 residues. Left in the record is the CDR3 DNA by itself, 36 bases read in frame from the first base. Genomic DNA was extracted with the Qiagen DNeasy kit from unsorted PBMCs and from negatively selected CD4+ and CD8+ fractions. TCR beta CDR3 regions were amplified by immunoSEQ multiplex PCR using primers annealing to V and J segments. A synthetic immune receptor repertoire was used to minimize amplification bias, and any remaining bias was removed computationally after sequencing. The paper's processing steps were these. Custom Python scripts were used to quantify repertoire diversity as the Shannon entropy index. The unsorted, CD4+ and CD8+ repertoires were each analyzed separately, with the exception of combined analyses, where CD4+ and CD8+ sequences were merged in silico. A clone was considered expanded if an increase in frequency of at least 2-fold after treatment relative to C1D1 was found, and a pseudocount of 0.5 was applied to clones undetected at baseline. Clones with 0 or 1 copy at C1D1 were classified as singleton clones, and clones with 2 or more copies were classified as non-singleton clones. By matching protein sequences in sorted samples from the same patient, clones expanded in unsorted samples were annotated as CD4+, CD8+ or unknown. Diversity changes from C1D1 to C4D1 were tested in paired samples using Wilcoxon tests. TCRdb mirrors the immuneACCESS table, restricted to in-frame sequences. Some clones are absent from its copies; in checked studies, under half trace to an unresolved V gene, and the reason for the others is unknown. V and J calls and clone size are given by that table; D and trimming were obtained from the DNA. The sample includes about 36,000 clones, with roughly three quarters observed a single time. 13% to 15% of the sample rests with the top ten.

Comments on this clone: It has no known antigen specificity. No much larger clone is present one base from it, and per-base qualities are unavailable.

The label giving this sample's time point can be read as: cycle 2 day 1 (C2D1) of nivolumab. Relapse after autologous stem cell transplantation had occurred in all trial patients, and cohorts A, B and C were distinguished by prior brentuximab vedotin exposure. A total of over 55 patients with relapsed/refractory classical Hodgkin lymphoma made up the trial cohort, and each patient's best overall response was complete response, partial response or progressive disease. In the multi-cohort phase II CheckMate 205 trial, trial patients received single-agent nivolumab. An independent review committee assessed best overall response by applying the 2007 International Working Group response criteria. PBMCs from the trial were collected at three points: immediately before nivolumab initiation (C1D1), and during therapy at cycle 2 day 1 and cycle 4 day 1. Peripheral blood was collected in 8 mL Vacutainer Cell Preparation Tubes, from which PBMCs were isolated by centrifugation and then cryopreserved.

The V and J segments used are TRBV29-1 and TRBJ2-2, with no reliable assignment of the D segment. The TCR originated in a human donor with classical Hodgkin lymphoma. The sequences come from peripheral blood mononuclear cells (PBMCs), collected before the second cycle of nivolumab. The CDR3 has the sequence CSVVVNTGELFF. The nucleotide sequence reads TGCAGCGTTGTAGTGAACACCGGGGAGCTGTTTTTT.